This TCR beta chain was sequenced for a study of T cell responses to AZD1222 COVID-19 vaccine. Study conclusions and caveats: None of the repertoires were sampled until the peak T cell response had passed. As reported, nearly half of all spike-specific TCRs target variant regions that are unmutated.

With regard to this clone: Antigen specificity is unknown.

Measured with immunoSEQ multiplex PCR; TCRdb has only the in-frame clones, and not every one. The sample yields about 130,000 clones, 70% to 90% seen once. Per germline, CDR1 SGHDN and CDR2 FVKESK. V lost 2 bases to trimming and J lost 5 bases, with 16 bases between them. CDR3 size: 15 residues. The starting material was peripheral blood, obtained on day 0 of AZD1222 vaccination. V gene TRBV14 combines with J gene TRBJ2-7, with unresolved D. This TCR was sampled from an adult in good health. CDR3 bases: TGTGCCAGCAGCCAACTGGGGTCAACCCTCCACGAGCAGTACTTC. It yields the protein CASSQLGSTLHEQYF.